The table lists the clone carrying this T cell receptor (beta chain) with a few counts. The antigen is undetermined. The TCR beta libraries were generated through quantitative 5'-RACE incorporating molecular barcodes. Each CDR3 protein gets one entry after TCRdb re-called the 5' RACE reads with MiXCR. The sample has 200,000 to 300,000 distinct CDR3 sequences; 8.6% are singletons. This record comes from a study of CD8 T cells in ankylosing spondylitis. Study-level results: Characteristic of ankylosing spondylitis blood, it appeared, was a TCR beta motif comprising about eight highly homologous variants.

The CDR3 spans 15 residues. V trimming: 0 bases; J trimming: 5 bases; junction bases outside the gene matches: 5. Germline V lookup: CDR1 SNHLY, CDR2 FYNNEI. The chain recombines TRBV2 with TRBJ2-7; 9 bases are shared with TRBD1. Sequencing input: blood, either unsorted or a sorted T cell fraction (not recorded which). This TCR was sampled from a male donor with ankylosing spondylitis or in good health (not recorded which). The CDR3 DNA follows: TGTGCCAGCAGTGAAGCAGGACAGGGGCTGGACGAGCAGTACTTC. Amino acids: CASSEAGQGLDEQYF.